The 19 T cell receptor beta chains in this list originate from one sample, sequenced in a study of cytomegalovirus exposure and HLA in healthy donors. The primer mix had 60 Vbeta and 13 Jbeta primers. Measured with immunoSEQ multiplex PCR; TCRdb has only the in-frame clones, and not every one. The sample records about 140,000 clones, around 76% being singletons. Sequenced sample: PBMCs. The source is a male donor in good health and CMV-seronegative.

The chain couples TRBV6-5 to TRBJ2-1, with 8 bases lining up with TRBD1. CDR3 length: 15 amino acids. The V gene's germline CDR1 is MNHEY and CDR2 SVGAGI. V shed 3 bases, J shed 2 bases, and the junction held 3 bases outside the gene matches. The CDR3 protein is CASSYAGGPYNEQFF. DNA for the CDR3: TGTGCCAGCAGTTATGCAGGGGGCCCCTACAATGAGCAGTTCTTC.

The J gene is TRBJ1-3, the V gene TRBV10-3, with D possibly being TRBD1 (5 bases). Germline CDR1 reads ENHRY; CDR2 reads SYGVKD. Trimming took 0 bases from V and 5 from J, leaving 11 bases between them. The CDR3 runs to 15 residues. The CDR3 region has the DNA TGTGCCATCAGTGAGTCCCTGGGGGGGAGAAACACCATATATTTT. It specifies CAISESLGGRNTIYF.

The genes are TRBV29-1 and TRBJ1-1; the D gene is possibly TRBD1 (5 bases). The CDR3 has 11 amino acids. CDR1 is SQVTM, CDR2 ANQGSEA, per germline. V lost 5 bases and J 7 bases, leaving 11 bases between the germline ends. The CDR3 DNA follows: TGCAGCGTTCACGGGGGGAGTGAAGCTTTCTTT. Protein sequence: CSVHGGSEAFF.

This clone came up once. The gene calls are TRBV6-1 and TRBJ1-2; D gene uncertain. V lost 1 base and J 4 bases, leaving 7 bases between the germline ends. Germline assignment: CDR1 MNHNS and CDR2 SASEGT. There are 13 residues in the CDR3. The CDR3 sequence: CASSEEAGYGYTF. The CDR3, as DNA: TGTGCCAGCAGTGAAGAGGCAGGCTATGGCTACACCTTC.

The chain recombines TRBV7-2 with TRBJ1-5, with D possibly being TRBD1 (6 bases). Germline CDR1 is SGHTA and CDR2 is FQGNSA. The CDR3 has 14 residues. Trimming stripped 5 bases from V and 3 bases from J, with 11 bases between. For the CDR3, the DNA is TGTGCCAGCAGCCGGGACATTTCCAATCAGCCCCAGCATTTT. The encoded protein is CASSRDISNQPQHF.

The V call is TRBV6-6, the J call TRBJ2-1; 9 bases match TRBD2. The trim removed 4 bases at V and 4 bases at J, leaving 5 bases unmatched. The CDR3 covers 15 residues. Per the germline V gene, CDR1 is MNHNY and CDR2 is SVGAGI (reference sequence). The CDR3 nucleotides are TGTGCCAGCAGTTTAGCGGGAGTAGGGTACAATGAGCAGTTCTTC. This codes for CASSLAGVGYNEQFF.

The V call is TRBV18, the J call TRBJ2-7, with 13 bases fitting TRBD2. Germline assignment: CDR1 KGHSH and CDR2 LQKENI. Germline trimming cut 3 bases from V and 1 base from J; bases unmatched to any gene: 6. This CDR3 is 17 amino acids long. CDR3 loop: CASSPTSGGTGSYEQYF. The CDR3 region has the DNA TGTGCCAGCTCACCGACTAGCGGGGGGACTGGTTCCTACGAGCAGTACTTC.

This clone was seen more than once but under ten times. The chain carries TRBV7-9 and TRBJ1-6; possible D gene TRBD1, 6 bases. Germline assignment: CDR1 SEHNR and CDR2 FQNEAQ (reference sequence). This CDR3 region has 16 residues. V was clipped by 3 bases and J by 7 bases, with 16 bases between them. The CDR3 is CASSFPLTGPNSPLHF. CDR3 coding DNA: TGTGCCAGCAGCTTCCCTCTGACAGGACCGAATTCACCCCTCCACTTT.

The chain links TRBV11-2 to TRBJ1-1; D may be TRBD1 (6 bases). CDR3 length equals 15 residues. V was trimmed by 1 base and J by 0 bases, leaving 9 bases between them. Germline V gene data show CDR1 as SGHAT and CDR2 as FQNNGV. The CDR3 bases are TGTGCCAGCAGCTTAGGTGGACAGATGAACACTGAAGCTTTCTTT. This sequence encodes CASSLGGQMNTEAFF.

There are a few counts of this clone. The chain carries TRBV6-1 and TRBJ2-1, with 7 positions matching TRBD2. This CDR3 has 15 residues. V gave up 5 bases and J gave up 1 base; unmatched junction bases: 5. Germline lookup yields CDR1 MNHNS and CDR2 SASEGT. This chain's CDR3 is CASSLRGISYNEQFF. CDR3 in DNA: TGTGCCAGCAGTTTGCGGGGGATTTCCTACAATGAGCAGTTCTTC.

The chain employs TRBV15 and TRBJ2-7, with D perhaps matching TRBD1 (5 bases). The germline gives CDR1 LNHNV, CDR2 YYDKDF (reference sequence). CDR3 length equals 17 residues. Trimming took off 0 bases at V and 1 base at J, with 16 bases between the two ends. Written as DNA, the CDR3 is TGTGCCACCAGCAGAGATTTAGAGACAGCACTTTCCTACGAGCAGTACTTC. Protein: CATSRDLETALSYEQYF.

CDR3 residues: CASSQALPRETQYF. The CDR3 nucleotides read TGTGCCAGCAGCCAAGCGCTCCCGAGGGAGACCCAGTACTTC. The chain combines TRBV14 with TRBJ2-5; the D is unclear. The CDR3 has 14 amino acids. Trimming left V 1 base short and J 5 bases short, with 11 bases between. Germline V gene lookup returns CDR1 SGHDN and CDR2 FVKESK.

This clone is a singleton in its sample. The gene calls are TRBV6-4 and TRBJ1-1; D remains ambiguous. Between the trimmed V and J ends, which lost 3 bases and 3 bases, there was a span of 8 bases. The length of the CDR3 is 13 residues. Looked up from germline, CDR1 is MRHNA and CDR2 is SNTAGT. CDR3 protein: CASSDGEYTEAFF. CDR3 DNA sequence: TGTGCCAGCAGTGATGGGGAGTACACTGAAGCTTTCTTT.

This clone was observed a handful of times. The chain carries TRBV9 and TRBJ1-2; D possibly corresponds to TRBD1 (6 bases). Trimming took 4 bases from V and 0 from J, leaving 13 bases between them. The length of the CDR3 is 15 residues. Per germline, CDR1 SGDLS and CDR2 YYNGEE. The CDR3 sequence: CASSLGAGSNYGYTF. CDR3 in DNA: TGTGCCAGCAGCCTGGGGGCAGGCTCTAACTATGGCTACACCTTC.

The V and J genes are TRBV2 and TRBJ1-1; TRBD1 matches 8 bases. Trimming at V came to 6 bases and at J to 1 base, leaving 10 bases not matched to a gene. CDR1 is SNHLY, CDR2 FYNNEI, per germline. The CDR3 covers 16 residues. This CDR3 reads CASSSGGLERNTEAFF. In nucleotides, the CDR3 is TGTGCCAGCAGCTCAGGGGGCCTAGAGAGGAACACTGAAGCTTTCTTT.

The gene calls are TRBV2 and TRBJ2-2, with D perhaps TRBD2 (6 bases). V was shortened by 6 bases and J by 5 bases, with 13 bases between the two germline ends. CDR1 is SNHLY, CDR2 FYNNEI, per germline. This CDR3 contains 14 residues. The CDR3 nucleotides read TGTGCCAGCAGGGCCGGGACTTGGACCGGGGAGCTGTTTTTT. This translates into CASRAGTWTGELFF.

CDR3 residues: CASSPREGLDEKLFF. The CDR3 nucleotides are TGCGCCAGCAGCCCCCGGGAGGGTCTAGATGAAAAACTGTTTTTT. The chain joins TRBV5-1 to TRBJ1-4; D remains ambiguous. CDR3 length: 15 amino acids. The V end was cut by 4 bases, the J end by 6 bases, with 16 bases between. Looked up from germline, CDR1 is SGHRS and CDR2 is YFSETQ.

This clone was counted only a few times. The rearrangement uses TRBV7-8 and TRBJ2-7; tentatively, D is TRBD1 (5 bases). V was cut by 5 bases and J by 5 bases, with 16 bases left in between. Germline V gives CDR1 SGHVS, CDR2 FQNEAQ. The length of the CDR3 is 14 residues. CDR3 sequence reads: CASSIRGPPHEQYF. The CDR3 nucleotides are TGTGCCAGCAGCATAAGGGGCCCGCCCCACGAGCAGTACTTC.

This clone has at least ten counts. The V and J genes are TRBV5-5 and TRBJ1-2; D might be TRBD1 (6 bases). Germline CDR1 reads SGHKS; CDR2 reads YYEKEE (reference sequence). The CDR3 covers 16 residues. Trimming removed 4 bases from V and 3 bases from J, with 19 bases in between. The CDR3 DNA reads TGTGCCAGCAGCGAAGTGGCATTGGACAGATACTATGGCTACACCTTC. It encodes CASSEVALDRYYGYTF. Filled out from reference TRBV5-5 and TRBJ1-2, the complete variable domain reads DAGVTQSPTHLIKTRGQQVTLRCSPISGHKSVSWYQQVLGQGPQFIFQYYEKEERGRGNFPDRFSARQFPNYSSELNVNALLLGDSALYLCASSEVALDRYYGYTFGSGTRLTVV.